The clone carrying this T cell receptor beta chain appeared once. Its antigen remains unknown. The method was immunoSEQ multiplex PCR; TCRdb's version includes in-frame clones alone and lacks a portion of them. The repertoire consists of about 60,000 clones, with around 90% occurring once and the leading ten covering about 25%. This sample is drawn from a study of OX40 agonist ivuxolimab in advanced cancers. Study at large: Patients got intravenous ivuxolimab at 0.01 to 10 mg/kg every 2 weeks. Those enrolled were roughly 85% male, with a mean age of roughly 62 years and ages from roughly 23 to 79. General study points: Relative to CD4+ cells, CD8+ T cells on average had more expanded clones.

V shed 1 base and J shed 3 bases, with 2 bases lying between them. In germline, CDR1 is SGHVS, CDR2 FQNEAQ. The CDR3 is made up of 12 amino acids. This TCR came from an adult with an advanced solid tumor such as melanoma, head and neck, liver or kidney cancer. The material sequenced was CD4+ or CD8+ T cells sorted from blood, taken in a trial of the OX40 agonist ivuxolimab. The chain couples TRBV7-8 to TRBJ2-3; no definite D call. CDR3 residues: CASSLGTDTQYF. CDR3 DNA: TGTGCCAGCAGCTTAGGGACAGATACGCAGTATTTT. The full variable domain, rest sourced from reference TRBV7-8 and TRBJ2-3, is GAGVSQSPRYKVAKRGQDVALRCDPISGHVSLFWYQQALGQGPEFLTYFQNEAQLDKSGLPSDRFFAERPEGSVSTLKIQRTQQEDSAVYLCASSLGTDTQYFGPGTRLTVL.